The clone carrying this TCR beta chain has at least ten counts. Its antigen is undetermined. This entry is derived from a study of regulatory T cells in long-lasting Graves disease. Regarding the study as a whole: Investigators studied peripheral blood only, not thyroid tissue.

Indicated time point: newly diagnosed GD, antithyroid drugs for less than 3 months. PBMC RNA was the source of the TCR library. Graves' disease diagnosis relied on American Thyroid Association guidelines. The junction had 11 bases not matched to a gene; V was cut back by 5 bases and J by 1 base. This CDR3 region has 17 residues. Germline V CDR1 and CDR2: MNHNS, SASEGT. Building of the TCR beta libraries involved iRepertoire HTBI primers and Arm-PCR of CDR3 regions. One entry per CDR3 protein results from TCRdb running MiXCR on the multiplex PCR reads. The sample consists of around 250,000 distinct CDR3 sequences, around 20% of them appearing once.

The origin of this receptor is a female donor with Graves disease. Sequences were derived from peripheral blood mononuclear cells (PBMCs), sampled at new diagnosis, from a patient treated with antithyroid drugs. The genes are TRBV6-1 and TRBJ2-3; 8 nucleotides line up with TRBD2. CDR3 in DNA: TGTGCCAGCAGTACCCCGGGACTAGTTTTGGGCACAGATACGCAGTATTTT. Encoded protein: CASSTPGLVLGTDTQYF.